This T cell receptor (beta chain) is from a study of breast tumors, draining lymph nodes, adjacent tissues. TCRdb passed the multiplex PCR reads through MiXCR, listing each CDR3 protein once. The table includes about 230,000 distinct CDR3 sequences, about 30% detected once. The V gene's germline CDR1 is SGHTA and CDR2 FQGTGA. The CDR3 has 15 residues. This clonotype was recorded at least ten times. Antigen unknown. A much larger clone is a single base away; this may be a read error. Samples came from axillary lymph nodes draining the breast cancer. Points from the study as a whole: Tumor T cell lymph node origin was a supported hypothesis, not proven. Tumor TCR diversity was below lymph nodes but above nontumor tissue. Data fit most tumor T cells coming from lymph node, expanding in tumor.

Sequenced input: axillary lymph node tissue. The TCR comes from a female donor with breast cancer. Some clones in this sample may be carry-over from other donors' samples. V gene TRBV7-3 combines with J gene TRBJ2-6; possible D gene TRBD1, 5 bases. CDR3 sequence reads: CASSAGPAGANVLPF. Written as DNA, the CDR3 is TGTGCCAGCAGCGCAGGTCCTGCTGGGGCCAACGTCCTGCCTTTC.